This record looks at one T cell receptor beta chain sequence and its context. It lacks a known antigen. No base qualities exist here, and no much larger clone lies one base off it. CD8 naive samples consisted of CD45RO-negative cells that were positively selected for CCR7, yielding a CD45RA+CCR7+ population without TemRA cells. The donors were healthy, HIV-negative adults with no recently reported acute infections or vaccinations. Only Caucasian adults living in Nashville, Tennessee, USA were represented among the donors. Blood was collected by leukapheresis, and PBMCs were isolated by Ficoll-Histopaque density gradient centrifugation and then cryopreserved in liquid nitrogen vapor phase. Purity and quantity of every magnetically sorted T cell population were checked by analytical flow cytometry. Each sorted fraction had its genomic DNA isolated and then quantified by UV absorbance on a Nanodrop 2000c.

The data are from a study of shared clonotypes between healthy human individuals (dated by TCRdb to the early 2020s). Notes on the research overall: The cohort comprised two women and a few men aged 18 to 49 years. To increase sequencing depth and limit assay-specific biases, TCR repertoire library preparation and sequencing were carried out by different laboratories using diverse techniques. Leukapheresis yielded between about 0.94 and 8.9 billion PBMCs per donor. Blood TCR repertoires of several healthy adults were deeply sequenced to estimate repertoire size and the extent of clonotype sharing between individuals. Per donor, three plates each were used for CD4 naive and CD4 memory, two for CD8 naive, and one for CD8 memory.

TCR CDR3 regions were amplified from genomic DNA by multiplex PCR using the deep immunoSEQ assay. Extracted genomic DNA from each cell subset was distributed evenly across all wells of several immunoSEQ 96-well plates, and each plate was treated as a replicate. For sorted subsets, each replicate PCR was loaded with about 0.2 ug genomic DNA, equivalent to about 30,000 T cell genomes. Purified libraries were measured with a Qubit 3.0 fluorometer, size-checked on a Bioanalyzer 2100, and measured again with the KAPA Library Quantification kit. A separate single-read 150-cycle Illumina NextSeq 550 flow cell was used to sequence each immunoSEQ 96-well plate. On the study's bioinformatics: The immunoSEQ output contained only junctional sequences without quality scores, so filtering could not match that applied to full-length reads. To assign V/J genes and CDR3, sequences were annotated against IMGT germline references using PyIR, a Python wrapper for IgBLAST v1.9. Reads were removed for weak V/J assignments (E-value above 1e-6), missing CDR3, stop codons, out-of-frame junctions, or ambiguous translated residues. V3J clonotypes were defined as sequences sharing the same inferred V gene, J gene, and CDR3 amino acid sequence. Percentage overlap between repertoires was calculated by dividing the number of shared unique clonotypes by the size of the smaller repertoire. Three approaches were used to assess repertoire richness: RTK rarefaction, the Chao1 estimator, and Recon v2.1 estimates of unobserved clonotypes. Generation probabilities for all TCRbeta clonotypes obtained by the gDNA method from a handful of donors were computed using OLGA. TCRdb stores this immuneACCESS table with in-frame sequences only. Part of the clones is absent; in the studies checked, under half of the shortfall reflects unresolved V genes, and no reason is known for the rest. V, J and clone size are taken as reported in that table, and D and trimming were inferred from the DNA itself. The sample profile shows 2 million to 2.5 million clones; approximately 95% of them were found once. The biggest ten clones account for around 1.1% of the sample.

General study outcomes and caveats: The small number of donors limited the genetic and exposure-history diversity represented. Across a handful of donors, about 4.5% of naive CD4, roughly 3.5% of naive CD8, 2% to 2.5% of memory CD4, and approximately 0.4% of memory CD8 clonotypes were shared. Sampling was restricted to blood, and TCR repertoires in tissue are likely to differ from TCR repertoires in blood. Pairwise subsampling led to the expectation that sequencing depth would affect the degree of clonotype sharing among donors. Even with the large sequencing depth, rarefaction of the sorted-subset datasets indicated that sequencing was incomplete. Larger estimated clonotype richness was generally found for naive subsets than for memory subsets. Compared with non-shared clonotypes, the clonotypes found in all four sorted-subset donors had higher generation probabilities.

CDR3 length: 18 amino acids, cysteine to phenylalanine. The CDR3 DNA has 54 bases and is translated from base 1. Trimming takes 5 bases off V and 0 bases off J; junction bases not matched to a gene: 13. CDR1 and CDR2 (MGHRA, YSYEKL) derive from the germline V gene. The TCR sequence derives from a man aged 18 to 35 in good health. This sequence uses TRBV4-1 and TRBJ1-5; TRBD1 lines up with 7 middle nucleotides. The specimen was naive CD8+ T cells sorted from blood. The cell subset or site label on this specimen signifies: CD45RA+CCR7+. The nucleotides read TGCGCCAGCAGCTTCCGGGACAGATACCAAGGTAGCAATCAGCCCCAGCATTTT. Translated, this is CASSFRDRYQGSNQPQHF.